Below, 12 T cell receptor beta chains from the same sample are listed, as sequenced in a study of regulatory T cells in long-lasting Graves disease. In building TCR beta libraries, iRepertoire HTBI primers were used together with Arm-PCR of CDR3 regions. MiXCR was run by TCRdb on the multiplex PCR reads, yielding one entry per CDR3 protein. The sample records roughly 350,000 distinct CDR3 sequences, about 17% being singletons. Time point meaning: newly diagnosed GD, antithyroid drugs for less than 3 months. Extracted RNA from PBMCs served as the source of the TCR library. The data were also submitted as part of a second study, on T cells in Graves' hyperthyroidism and ophthalmopathy.

This material consisted of peripheral blood mononuclear cells (PBMCs), taken at new diagnosis, from a patient treated with antithyroid drugs. The source is a woman aged 18-29 years with Graves disease.

The rearrangement uses TRBV7-9 and TRBJ2-1; TRBD1 or TRBD2 may be the D gene (6 bases each). Germline CDR1 is SEHNR and CDR2 is FQNEAQ (reference sequence). V dropped 7 bases and J dropped 0 bases, with 16 bases sitting between them. There are 16 residues in the CDR3. The CDR3 spells CASTLLGGSSYNEQFF. CDR3 nucleotide sequence: TGTGCCAGCACCCTTTTAGGGGGGAGCTCCTACAATGAGCAGTTCTTC.

The table lists this clonotype with many counts. The gene calls are TRBV6-1 and TRBJ1-1; 7 nucleotides align to TRBD1. From germline, CDR1 is MNHNS and CDR2 SASEGT. J lost 6 bases, V lost 5 bases, and 12 bases had no gene match. CDR3 length equals 15 residues. The CDR3 nucleotides read TGTGCCAGCAGTAGACAAGACAGGGCCTACGCTGAAGCTTTCTTT. Protein sequence: CASSRQDRAYAEAFF.

This chain links TRBV9 with TRBJ2-1, with D possibly matching TRBD2 (7 bases). Between the trimmed V and J ends, which lost 3 bases and 4 bases, there was a span of 17 bases. CDR3 size: 16 residues. Germline assignment: CDR1 SGDLS and CDR2 YYNGEE. CDR3 sequence: CASSGGGGGAYNEQFF. The CDR3 DNA reads TGTGCCAGCAGCGGGGGGGGCGGCGGGGCTTACAATGAGCAGTTCTTC.

The chain has TRBV7-2 and TRBJ2-3, with D maybe TRBD1 (5 bases). The CDR3 length is 16 residues. Germline assignment: CDR1 SGHTA and CDR2 FQGNSA. Between the trimmed V and J ends, which lost 4 bases and 6 bases, there was a span of 20 bases. The CDR3 DNA is TGTGCCAGCAGCTCAGACAGCTCGTACCATTTCGATACGCAGTATTTT. Translated: CASSSDSSYHFDTQYF.

This clonotype was seen at least ten times. The V gene is TRBV6-1, the J gene TRBJ1-1, with D unresolved. Deletions cut 6 bases from V and 3 bases from J, with 11 bases between. CDR1 is MNHNS, CDR2 SASEGT, per germline. The CDR3 extends over 13 amino acids. CDR3 region: CASRPSRDTEAFF. In DNA, the CDR3 is TGTGCCAGCAGACCCAGCCGGGACACTGAAGCTTTCTTT.

The CDR3 loop is CSARDIYSNQPQHF. CDR3 DNA: TGCAGTGCTAGAGACATATATAGCAATCAGCCCCAGCATTTT. The chain has TRBV20-1 and TRBJ1-5; D uncertain. Trimming cost V 0 bases and J 0 bases, with 6 bases left between them. CDR1 and CDR2 (germline): DFQATT, SNEGSKA (reference sequence). This CDR3 contains 14 residues.

The CDR3 DNA reads TGCGCCAGCAGCTCGACAGCCTCGATGGGGGGACTGTTTTTT. It specifies CASSSTASMGGLFF. V gene TRBV5-1 combines with J gene TRBJ1-4, with TRBD1 as a possible D gene (5 bases). CDR1 SGHRS and CDR2 YFSETQ come from the germline V gene. V was pared by 3 bases and J by 13 bases, with 19 bases between. The CDR3 is made up of 14 amino acids.

This clonotype was picked up many times. This chain uses TRBV6-1 with TRBJ2-1; 10 bases are shared with TRBD2. CDR1 and CDR2 (germline): MNHNS, SASEGT. The ends lost 6 bases at V and 3 bases at J; junction bases unmatched: 5. The CDR3 extends over 15 amino acids. The CDR3 region is CASSSTSGVYNEQFF. In nucleotides, the CDR3 is TGTGCCAGCAGCTCCACTAGCGGGGTCTACAATGAGCAGTTCTTC.

The sample holds many counts of this clonotype. This chain joins TRBV20-1 and TRBJ2-3, with 14 bases fitting TRBD2. Germline values: CDR1 DFQATT, CDR2 SNEGSKA (reference sequence). This CDR3 is 14 amino acids long. V was pared by 5 bases and J by 5 bases, with 3 bases of the junction left unmatched. DNA for the CDR3: TGCAGTGCTCGGACTAGCGGGAGGCAAGATACGCAGTATTTT. Translation: CSARTSGRQDTQYF.

The chain joins TRBV20-1 to TRBJ2-2; weak D call: TRBD1 (6 bases). V dropped 4 bases and J dropped 11 bases, with 17 bases sitting between them. The CDR3 has 13 amino acids. The germline V gene has CDR1 DFQATT and CDR2 SNEGSKA (reference sequence). The CDR3 coding sequence is TGCAGTGCTACCCAGGGACAATCAATAGAGCTGTTTTTT. This encodes CSATQGQSIELFF.

This clonotype was picked up many times. This chain connects TRBV2 to TRBJ1-4; no clear D. The V end was cut by 3 bases, the J end by 8 bases, with 19 bases between. This CDR3 is built from 16 residues. Germline loops: CDR1 SNHLY, CDR2 FYNNEI. The CDR3 DNA is TGTGCCAGCAGTGACGCGCTCGGGGTCTCAGAGGAAAAACTGTTTTTT. Its protein is CASSDALGVSEEKLFF.

This clonotype was seen many times. The chain carries TRBV6-1 and TRBJ1-4, with a weak D call TRBD1 (6 bases). This CDR3 spans 16 amino acids. Germline CDR1 reads MNHNS; CDR2 reads SASEGT. V was trimmed by 8 bases and J by 3 bases, leaving 19 bases between them. The CDR3 is CASCNPLGGSNEKLFF. The DNA of the CDR3 is TGTGCCAGCTGCAACCCGTTGGGGGGCTCTAATGAAAAACTGTTTTTT.